Following are 28 T cell receptor beta chains from one sample sequenced in a study of cytomegalovirus exposure and HLA in healthy donors. Researchers ran the PCR with 60 Vbeta and 13 Jbeta primers. Profiling relied on immunoSEQ multiplex PCR, and the TCRdb table lists in-frame clones only, not all of them. The sample holds 150,000 to 200,000 clones, roughly 85% seen once. Sequenced: PBMCs. The source is a male donor in good health and CMV-seronegative.

V and J are TRBV19 and TRBJ2-3; 8 bases are shared with TRBD2. Germline V gene data show CDR1 as LNHDA and CDR2 as SQIVND (reference sequence). With 1 base clipped from V and 1 base from J, the junction kept 10 bases outside the gene matches. The length of the CDR3 is 18 residues. The CDR3 DNA reads TGTGCCAGTAGTATAGGGGGATCGGCGGGGGGCGGCACAGATACGCAGTATTTT. It specifies CASSIGGSAGGGTDTQYF.

This chain connects TRBV7-6 to TRBJ2-1, with a tentative D call TRBD2 (6 bases). The germline V gene encodes CDR1 SGHVS and CDR2 FNYEAQ. The V and J ends lost 1 base and 4 bases respectively, with 14 bases between them. The CDR3 totals 16 residues. The chain's CDR3 is CASSLGGDFMYNEQFF. The CDR3 DNA sequence: TGTGCCAGCAGCTTAGGGGGGGATTTTATGTACAATGAGCAGTTCTTC.

The chain has TRBV13 and TRBJ2-5, with 12 bases matching TRBD2. Trimming cost V 2 bases and J 2 bases; bases outside gene matches: 0. The length of the CDR3 is 15 residues. Germline V lookup: CDR1 PRHDT, CDR2 FYEKMQ (reference sequence). Here the CDR3 reads CASSLLAGGQETQYF. The CDR3 DNA reads as TGTGCCAGCAGCTTACTAGCGGGGGGGCAAGAGACCCAGTACTTC.

The genes are TRBV27 and TRBJ2-7, with 10 bases aligning to TRBD1. V trimming: 6 bases; J trimming: 0 bases; junction bases outside the gene matches: 8. CDR3 size: 16 residues. From germline, CDR1 is MNHEY and CDR2 SMNVEV (reference sequence). The CDR3 here is CASSELGTGVSYEQYF. The CDR3 DNA reads TGTGCCAGCAGCGAATTAGGGACAGGGGTCTCCTACGAGCAGTACTTC.

The chain combines TRBV9 with TRBJ2-3, with D tentatively TRBD2 (6 bases). The CDR3 runs 15 residues. CDR1 is SGDLS and CDR2 is YYNGEE in the germline V gene. V lost 5 bases and J lost 1, with 14 bases in between. The CDR3 DNA is TGTGCCAGCAGAAAGACTAGTCTCGGCACAGATACGCAGTATTTT. Protein: CASRKTSLGTDTQYF.

V and J are TRBV18 and TRBJ1-6; 7 bases align to TRBD1. In germline, CDR1 is KGHSH, CDR2 LQKENI. V lost 0 bases, J lost 10 bases, and 9 bases stayed unmatched. The CDR3 extends over 16 amino acids. The CDR3 nucleotides are TGTGCCAGCTCACCACCGACAGGGAGTGGGAAATCACCCCTCCACTTT. It encodes CASSPPTGSGKSPLHF.

DNA of the CDR3: TGTGCCAGCATACAACCCTTATACAATGAGCAGTTCTTC. Translated, it gives CASIQPLYNEQFF. The chain joins TRBV28 to TRBJ2-1; D gene ambiguous. Germline V gene data show CDR1 as MDHEN and CDR2 as SYDVKM. The ends were cut back, 7 bases at V and 4 bases at J, with 11 bases in the middle. The CDR3 is 13 residues long.

The gene calls are TRBV11-2 and TRBJ1-6; no clear D gene. Germline-derived CDR1 and CDR2 are SGHAT and FQNNGV. The CDR3 is made up of 16 amino acids. Trimming stripped 0 bases from V and 9 bases from J, with 15 bases between. The CDR3 reads CASSLEASFFASPLHF. Here the CDR3 DNA reads TGTGCCAGCAGCTTAGAGGCCAGTTTTTTCGCTTCACCCCTCCACTTT.

The chain recombines TRBV5-1 with TRBJ2-2, with TRBD1 matching 9 bases. Trimming took 4 bases from V and 7 from J; bases not matched to a gene: 14. This CDR3 has 17 amino acids. Germline V gene lookup returns CDR1 SGHRS and CDR2 YFSETQ. This CDR3 is CASSLQPGQGIGGELFF. The CDR3 DNA is TGCGCCAGCAGCCTACAACCGGGACAGGGAATTGGCGGGGAGCTGTTTTTT.

V usage is TRBV6-4 and J usage is TRBJ2-3, with 9 bases that match TRBD2. The germline CDR1 and CDR2 sequences are MRHNA and SNTAGT. Germline trimming cut 3 bases from V and 6 bases from J; bases unmatched to any gene: 4. The CDR3 runs to 14 residues. CDR3 DNA: TGTGCCAGCAGTGATATAGCGGGGGCCGATACGCAGTATTTT. It translates to CASSDIAGADTQYF.

The rearrangement uses TRBV6-5 and TRBJ2-5; 7 bases are a match to TRBD1. The CDR3 is 15 residues long. Germline assignment: CDR1 MNHEY and CDR2 SVGAGI. The J segment lost 2 bases and the V segment lost 6 bases, leaving 9 bases of the junction unmatched. As DNA, the CDR3 is TGTGCCAGCAGCCAGACATTGGGACAGCAAGAGACCCAGTACTTC. This encodes CASSQTLGQQETQYF.

The V gene is TRBV2, the J gene TRBJ1-1; no clear D. This CDR3 is built from 11 residues. The V gene lost 3 bases and the J gene lost 11 bases, with 10 bases spanning the gap. The V gene's germline CDR1 is SNHLY and CDR2 FYNNEI. DNA for the CDR3: TGTGCCAGCAGTGAGGTAGCCTGGGCTTTCTTT. This encodes CASSEVAWAFF.

Points on this clone: One end of the junction is discordant with germline, which a read error may explain. The CDR3 DNA follows: TGTGCCAGCAGAGCAGGGAGGGAAATAACTAACTATGGCCACACCTTC. Protein product: CASRAGREITNYGHTF. V and J are TRBV7-9 and TRBJ1-2; D may be TRBD1 (5 bases). The CDR3 extends over 16 amino acids. CDR1 is SEHNR, CDR2 FQNEAQ, per germline (reference sequence).

The V and J genes are TRBV19 and TRBJ2-3; maybe TRBD1 (5 bases). CDR3 length equals 14 residues. V dropped 3 bases and J dropped 6 bases, with 13 bases sitting between them. Germline values: CDR1 LNHDA, CDR2 SQIVND (reference sequence). The CDR3 protein is CASSIRGRGDTQYF. The CDR3, as DNA: TGTGCCAGTAGTATTAGGGGCCGTGGGGATACGCAGTATTTT.

The rearrangement uses TRBV6-1 and TRBJ2-1, with TRBD2 matching 10 bases. The CDR3 spans 14 residues. Germline V gene data show CDR1 as MNHNS and CDR2 as SASEGT. V trimming: 6 bases; J trimming: 9 bases; junction bases outside the gene matches: 8. CDR3 region: CASRVAGGPGEQFF. CDR3 DNA sequence: TGTGCCAGCAGGGTAGCGGGAGGCCCGGGTGAGCAGTTCTTC.

The V call is TRBV19, the J call TRBJ1-1; 8 nucleotides align to TRBD1. V was pared by 1 base and J by 10 bases, with 5 bases of the junction left unmatched. The V gene's germline CDR1 is LNHDA and CDR2 SQIVND (reference sequence). The CDR3 covers 13 residues. This CDR3 reads CASSIAGGVGAFF. CDR3 sequence (DNA): TGTGCCAGTAGTATAGCAGGGGGCGTGGGAGCTTTCTTT.

This clone was detected only once. V is TRBV30 and J is TRBJ2-4, with 7 bases lining up with TRBD1. The V segment lost 2 bases and the J segment 1 base; nucleotides outside the gene matches: 14. Germline CDR1 reads GTSNPN; CDR2 reads SVGIG (reference sequence). The CDR3 spans 18 residues. The CDR3 region is CAWSLERQGVRAKNIQYF. The CDR3 coding sequence is TGTGCCTGGAGTCTAGAGAGACAGGGCGTAAGGGCCAAAAACATTCAGTACTTC.

This clone was seen just once. One end of the junction varies from germline; a read error may be responsible. As DNA, the CDR3 is TGTTCCAGCAGCCCGTTAGCGGATACGCAGTATTTT. Its protein is CSSSPLADTQYF. The chain combines TRBV7-9 with TRBJ2-3; D may be TRBD2 (5 bases). CDR3 length: 12 residues. Germline CDR1 is SEHNR and CDR2 is FQNEAQ (reference sequence).

The CDR3 loop is CASSPDRLNTIYF. In DNA form, the CDR3 reads TGTGCCAGCAGCCCGGACAGGTTAAACACCATATATTTT. The rearrangement uses TRBV27 and TRBJ1-3, with 7 bases lining up with TRBD1. Germline loops: CDR1 MNHEY, CDR2 SMNVEV (reference sequence). Unmatched junction bases numbered 5, after V lost 6 bases and J lost 6 bases. The CDR3 spans 13 residues.

This clone was observed a few times. The junction differs from germline at one of its ends, possibly a read error. The chain uses TRBV7-3 and TRBJ2-3, with D unclear. The CDR3 loop spans 13 amino acids. Germline-derived CDR1 and CDR2 are SGHTA and FQGTGA. Here the CDR3 reads CASSLQTTDAQYF. The CDR3 DNA is TGTGCCAGCAGCTTACAGACCACAGATGCGCAGTATTTT.

The chain carries TRBV20-1 and TRBJ1-4; tentatively, D is TRBD1 (5 bases). CDR1 is DFQATT, CDR2 SNEGSKA, per germline (reference sequence). The CDR3 contains 11 residues. V lost 7 bases to trimming and J lost 8 bases, with 11 bases between them. CDR3 coding DNA: TGCAGTGGGAGGGAGGGGGAAAAACTGTTTTTT. The encoded protein is CSGREGEKLFF.

Only a few counts were recorded for this clone. The V and J genes are TRBV19 and TRBJ2-2, with TRBD1 matching 8 bases. After removal of 1 base from V and 0 bases from J, the junction contained 1 base not matched to a gene. This CDR3 contains 16 residues. Germline CDR1 and CDR2: LNHDA and SQIVND (reference sequence). The CDR3 loop reads CASSIGQGTNTGELFF. DNA of the CDR3: TGTGCCAGTAGTATAGGACAGGGGACGAACACCGGGGAGCTGTTTTTT.

The V and J genes are TRBV7-8 and TRBJ2-1, with 11 bases matching TRBD1. With V trimmed by 6 bases and J by 2 bases, 3 bases remained unmatched. Germline V gives CDR1 SGHVS, CDR2 FQNEAQ. CDR3 length: 15 residues. The CDR3 DNA reads as TGTGCCAGCAGGTTGGGACAGGGGGCCTACAATGAGCAGTTCTTC. Residues: CASRLGQGAYNEQFF.

The rearrangement joins TRBV7-9 to TRBJ2-7; weak D call: TRBD2 (5 bases). The germline V gene encodes CDR1 SEHNR and CDR2 FQNEAQ (reference sequence). V was shortened by 1 base and J by 0 bases, with 7 bases between the two germline ends. This CDR3 has 14 amino acids. CDR3: CASSLGLISYEQYF. CDR3 sequence (DNA): TGTGCCAGCAGCTTAGGACTAATCTCCTACGAGCAGTACTTC.

The J gene is TRBJ2-5, the V gene TRBV18, with TRBD1 as a possible D gene (6 bases). In germline, CDR1 is KGHSH, CDR2 LQKENI. The CDR3 length is 15 residues. The V gene lost 0 bases and the J gene lost 5 bases, with 13 bases spanning the gap. Written as DNA, the CDR3 is TGTGCCAGCTCACCACCCGGCAGGGGCGGGGAGACCCAGTACTTC. Translating gives CASSPPGRGGETQYF.

The gene calls are TRBV5-6 and TRBJ1-5; 9 nucleotides line up with TRBD1. V shed 4 bases and J 2 bases; nucleotides not matched to a gene: 7. There are 16 residues in the CDR3. The germline V gene has CDR1 SGHDT and CDR2 YYEEEE. Here the CDR3 DNA reads TGTGCCAGCAGCAGCACAGGGGGCGCGGGCAATCAGCCCCAGCATTTT. Protein: CASSSTGGAGNQPQHF.

On this clone itself: Other DNA sequences in this specimen translate into the identical CDR3. This chain connects TRBV5-4 to TRBJ2-2, with D unresolved. This CDR3 spans 12 amino acids. Germline V gives CDR1 SGHNT, CDR2 YYREEE (reference sequence). V gave up 4 bases and J gave up 5 bases, with 6 bases separating them. CDR3 sequence (DNA): TGTGCCAGCAGCCCGTATACCGGGGAGCTGTTTTTT. Protein: CASSPYTGELFF.

The chain combines TRBV19 with TRBJ1-2; 9 positions match TRBD1. V lost 0 bases, J lost 3 bases, and 2 bases stayed unmatched. The germline gives CDR1 LNHDA, CDR2 SQIVND (reference sequence). The CDR3 spans 15 residues. CDR3 region: CASSIDGQGHYGYTF. Written as DNA, the CDR3 is TGTGCCAGTAGTATAGATGGACAGGGGCACTATGGCTACACCTTC.